This T cell receptor (beta chain) stems from a study of blood T cell repertoires in COVID-19. About the research overall: Some COVID-19 samples were acute and others convalescent; all came from the United States, Italy and Spain. PBMCs, B-cell-depleted T cells, or T cells provided the cDNA or gDNA that made up the material.

V lost 5 bases and J lost 5; bases outside the gene matches: 11. The CDR3 is made up of 15 amino acids. The germline V gene encodes CDR1 LGHDT and CDR2 YNNKEL (reference sequence). In the original analysis: Reference gene primer amplification gave estimated nucleated cell counts. The data were produced by immunoSEQ multiplex PCR, yet TCRdb's version contains in-frame clones alone and is incomplete. The V and J calls and the clone size are those of that table, but D and trimming were determined from the DNA. Of around 21,000 clones listed, around 74% were seen once; the top ten hold 56%. The source of this sequence is an elderly man with acute or convalescent COVID-19. This sequence joins TRBV3-1 (or the pseudogene TRBV3-2) and TRBJ1-1, with 7 positions matching TRBD1. What was sequenced was peripheral blood. The CDR3 reads CASSKLQTGKTEAFF. The CDR3 DNA reads TGTGCCAGCAGCAAACTTCAGACAGGGAAAACTGAAGCTTTCTTT.